This T cell receptor beta chain was captured in a study of T cells after yellow fever vaccination (dated by TCRdb to the late 2010s). Broadly, across the study: The SMART-Seq v4 Ultra Low Input RNA kit was used to prepare libraries from fractions with low cell numbers. To follow T-cell clones before and after primary and booster YFV17D yellow fever vaccination, bulk TCR alpha and beta repertoires were sequenced over time. Bulk PBMC replicates and cell subsets were isolated from blood drawn at multiple timepoints before and after both primary and secondary immunization. Two healthy male donors, one aged 18 to 30 and one aged 30 to 39 years, were included in the cohort.

TCR cDNA was synthesized by 5'RACE template switching, which introduced a universal primer site and unique molecular identifiers. Priming for cDNA synthesis came from both the TCR alpha and TCR beta constant segments. Libraries were amplified in two PCR steps, with sample barcodes and sequencing adapters added in the second step. Sequencing of libraries was done on Illumina HiSeq 2500 (2x100 bp) or NovaSeq (2x150 bp). The authors' analysis ran thus. MIGEC was used to demultiplex reads and collapse the reads into UMI consensus sequences, and MiXCR was used for V(D)J alignment. Vaccine-responding clonotypes were identified with edgeR using replicate PBMC samples, with FDR below 0.01 and a log2 fold change above 5 up to day 15 being required. Each bulk clonotype was labeled CD4 or CD8 based on which sequenced repertoire, CD4 or CD8, contained the clonotype at higher abundance. TCRdb's own reprocessing of the public reads used fastp at Q25 and MiXCR and kept productive beta chains. Every distinct CDR3 protein forms one entry, paired with its most common genes and DNA. The V and J calls, along with clone size, are taken from TCRdb and not from the paper's own processing. For this sample there are more than 350,000 distinct CDR3 sequences; around 10% appear just once. The ten largest clonotypes hold more than 15% of the sample.

This clonotype was found a few times. No antigen is known for it. Per-base qualities were not stored, and no clone one base away is much larger. What the treatment or condition label conveys for this sample: live attenuated yellow fever vaccine strain. At each blood-draw timepoint, two biological replicates of bulk PBMCs were obtained. PBMCs were isolated from peripheral blood using a standard Ficoll-Paque protocol. TriZol was used to extract RNA from bulk PBMCs, from CD4 and CD8 fractions, and from dextramer-positive and dextramer-negative fractions. V and J are trimmed by 6 bases and 4 bases, and the gene matches miss 5 bases of the junction. CDR1 and CDR2, per the germline V gene, are MNHEY and SVGEGT. The CDR3, cysteine through phenylalanine, is 14 amino acids long. CDR3 DNA only is kept here, 42 bases in frame from base 1. General findings and caveats noted by the study authors: Compared with the primary T-cell response, the secondary T-cell response was weaker but faster, peaking on day 5 rather than day 15. After the booster, most of the clones that had expanded following primary vaccination were detected again (approximately 95% of CD4 and around 87% of CD8), which suggests that memory was broadly maintained. Because the study included only two donors, the extent to which the findings can be generalized is limited. A small share of clonotypes was detected in both CD4 and CD8 compartments, with the overlap likely arising from convergent recombination. Computational filtering was required because FACS-sorted repertoires could contain abundant contaminating clonotypes from the bulk population.

The chain is assembled from TRBV6-2 or TRBV6-3 and TRBJ2-3, and 9 bases in between align with TRBD2. The TCR was taken from a man younger than 30 who received the YFV17D yellow fever vaccine. Sequencing was performed on PBMCs, taken on the day of the first yellow fever vaccination. The CDR3 loop reads CASRIAGAADTQYF. The nucleotide sequence is TGTGCCAGCAGAATAGCGGGGGCCGCAGATACGCAGTATTTT.